This TCR beta chain was recorded in a study of molecular identifiers for immune sequencing clone quantification. This CDR3 spans 13 amino acids. Germline CDR1 reads DFQATT; CDR2 reads SNEGSKA (reference sequence). Findings of the study overall: Clone sizes could be underestimated for highly expanded clones when identical TCR molecules share a barcode. Under 1% of molecules in naive cells, but over 98% of effector molecules, belonged to clones above 20 RNA copies.

Libraries for naive CD8 T cells, which were made from approximately 20,000 to 1,000,000 sorted cells, drew on 10%, 30% or 50% of the RNA. The authors built bulk TCR libraries by previously described methods with listed TCR primers. TCRdb independently ran MiXCR on the PCR reads; one entry per CDR3 protein. The table includes about half a million distinct CDR3 sequences, around 23% detected once. In the case of this clonotype: Its specificity is not known. Germline is not matched at one junction end, which may reflect a read error.

The chain joins TRBV20-1 to TRBJ2-1, with D uncertain. Sequencing was carried out using naive CD8+ T cells from blood, with Jurkat cell RNA spiked in. Sample subset: FACS-sorted CD8+CD4-CCR7+CD45RA+ naive T cells. This receptor was identified in a human donor in good health. Some libraries in this study had Jurkat cell RNA spiked in. The CDR3 spells CSARDGLYDEQFF. For the CDR3, the DNA is TGCAGTGCTAGAGATGGGCTCTACGATGAGCAGTTCTTC.